These T cell receptor beta chains were read from a single sample in a study of somatic mutations in cytotoxic T cells in rheumatoid arthritis. Method: immunoSEQ multiplex PCR; TCRdb's copy keeps in-frame clones and lacks some. Of roughly 20,000 clones in the sample, roughly 90% are singletons; the top ten hold approximately 15%. Specimen: CD8+ T cells sorted from blood. The receptor source for this set is a man aged 40-50 years in good health. Each CDR3 is given with its conserved first and last residue. D genes are given only for firm matches. Only some rows state a clone size, as once, few, many or a class for expanded clones.

clone size: -; D gene: -; V gene: TRBV23-1; CDR3 protein: CASSQSWGFGETQYF
clone size: -; D gene: TRBD2; V gene: TRBV28; CDR3 protein: CASSLDSGRRYEQYF
clone size: -; D gene: TRBD2; V gene: TRBV6-4; CDR3 protein: CASSDSASGSSDTQYF
clone size: -; D gene: TRBD2; V gene: TRBV7-8; CDR3 protein: CASSVPGLAGGKGTYNEQFF
clone size: -; D gene: -; V gene: TRBV15; CDR3 protein: CATSRDSRSNEQFF
clone size: -; D gene: -; V gene: TRBV19; CDR3 protein: CASSISHLASTNTGELFF
clone size: -; D gene: TRBD1; V gene: TRBV27; CDR3 protein: CASSFTGAWHTEAFF
clone size: once; D gene: -; V gene: TRBV28; CDR3 protein: CASSSPREENTEAFF
clone size: -; D gene: TRBD1; V gene: TRBV27; CDR3 protein: CASSQRGHGEKLFF
clone size: -; D gene: TRBD1; V gene: TRBV11-2; CDR3 protein: CASSLGTGGFNEQFF
clone size: -; D gene: -; V gene: TRBV27; CDR3 protein: CASYIAGYNNEQFF
clone size: -; D gene: -; V gene: TRBV27; CDR3 protein: CASSFLSIGDNEQFF
clone size: -; D gene: TRBD2; V gene: TRBV4-1; CDR3 protein: CASSHGGTSGRVEQFF
clone size: -; D gene: TRBD1; V gene: TRBV2; CDR3 protein: CASSRGQGDDGYTF
clone size: once; D gene: -; V gene: TRBV28; CDR3 protein: CASSLSTPRTTEAFF
clone size: -; D gene: TRBD1; V gene: TRBV27; CDR3 protein: CASSLGQGAFEQYF
clone size: -; D gene: -; V gene: TRBV4-3; CDR3 protein: CASSQVANPSYEQYF
clone size: -; D gene: TRBD2; V gene: TRBV28; CDR3 protein: CASITGASGPHNEQFF
clone size: -; D gene: -; V gene: TRBV27; CDR3 protein: CASSLGGGHLYEQYF
clone size: -; D gene: -; V gene: TRBV19; CDR3 protein: CASGWSSYNEQFF
clone size: -; D gene: -; V gene: TRBV27; CDR3 protein: CASSLAGTLSYNEQFF
clone size: -; D gene: -; V gene: TRBV25-1; CDR3 protein: CASSPTGPLGGYTF